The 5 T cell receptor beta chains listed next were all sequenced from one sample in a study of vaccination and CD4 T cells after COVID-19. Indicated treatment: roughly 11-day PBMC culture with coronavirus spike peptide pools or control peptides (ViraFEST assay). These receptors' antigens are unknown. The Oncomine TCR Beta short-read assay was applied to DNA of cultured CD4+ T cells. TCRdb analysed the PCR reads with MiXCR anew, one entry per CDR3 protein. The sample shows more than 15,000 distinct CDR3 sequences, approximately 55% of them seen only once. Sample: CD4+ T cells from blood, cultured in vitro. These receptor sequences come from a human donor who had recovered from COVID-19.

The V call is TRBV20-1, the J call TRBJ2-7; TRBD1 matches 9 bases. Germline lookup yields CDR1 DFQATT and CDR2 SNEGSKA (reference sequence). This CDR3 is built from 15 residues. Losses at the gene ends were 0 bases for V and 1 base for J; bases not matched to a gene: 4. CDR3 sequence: CSARDPDRGSYEQYF. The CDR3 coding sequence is TGCAGTGCTAGAGACCCGGACAGGGGTTCCTACGAGCAGTACTTC.

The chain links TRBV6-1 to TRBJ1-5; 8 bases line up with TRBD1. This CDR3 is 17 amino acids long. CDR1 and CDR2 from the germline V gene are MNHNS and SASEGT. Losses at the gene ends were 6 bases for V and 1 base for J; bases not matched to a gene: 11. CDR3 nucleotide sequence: TGTGCCAGCAGCCCCGGACAGGGCAGGATGAGCAATCAGCCCCAGCATTTT. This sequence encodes CASSPGQGRMSNQPQHF.

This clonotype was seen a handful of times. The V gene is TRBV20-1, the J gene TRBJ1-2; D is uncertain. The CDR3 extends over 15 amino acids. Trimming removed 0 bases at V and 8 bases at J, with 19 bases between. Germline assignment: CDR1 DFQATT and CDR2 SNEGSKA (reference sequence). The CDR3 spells CSARDRLGGVRGYTF. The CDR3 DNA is TGCAGTGCTAGAGACCGGCTAGGAGGCGTAAGGGGCTACACCTTC.

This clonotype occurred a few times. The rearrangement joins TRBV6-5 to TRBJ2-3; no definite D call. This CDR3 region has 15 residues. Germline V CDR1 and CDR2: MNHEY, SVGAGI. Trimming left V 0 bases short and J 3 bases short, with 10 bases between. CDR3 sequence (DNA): TGTGCCAGCAGTTACTCGATTGGGGTAACAGATACGCAGTATTTT. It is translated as CASSYSIGVTDTQYF.

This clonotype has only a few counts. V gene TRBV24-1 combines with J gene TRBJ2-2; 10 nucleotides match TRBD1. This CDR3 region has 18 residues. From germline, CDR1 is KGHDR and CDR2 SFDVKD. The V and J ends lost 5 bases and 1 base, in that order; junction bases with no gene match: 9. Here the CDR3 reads CATSGPWDRGRNTGELFF. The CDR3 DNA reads TGTGCCACCAGTGGTCCTTGGGACAGGGGAAGGAACACCGGGGAGCTGTTTTTT.